These 17 T cell receptor beta chains were sequenced from one sample in a study of neurological immune-mediated disorders. From the 5' RACE reads, TCRdb called clonotypes with MiXCR, one entry per CDR3 protein. This sample carries 50,000 to 70,000 distinct CDR3 sequences, 4.5% of them seen once, and the ten largest clones take around 6.9%. Sequencing was carried out using PBMCs. Receptor source: a man aged 30 to 39 with multiple sclerosis.

This clonotype was found a few times. The gene calls are TRBV20-1 and TRBJ1-1; possible D gene TRBD1, 5 bases. This CDR3 has 15 amino acids. Germline CDR1 reads DFQATT; CDR2 reads SNEGSKA (reference sequence). With 0 bases removed from V and 3 bases from J, the gap between germline ends came to 14 bases. The CDR3 is CSARDQGRPDTEAFF. CDR3 DNA: TGCAGTGCTAGAGACCAGGGACGGCCAGACACTGAAGCTTTCTTT.

This clonotype has just a few counts. This chain uses TRBV7-9 with TRBJ1-2, with no clear D. CDR1 is SEHNR, CDR2 FQNEAQ, per germline (reference sequence). V shed 0 bases and J shed 3 bases, with 2 bases lying between them. The CDR3 length is 12 residues. The CDR3, as DNA: TGTGCCAGCAGCTTAGCCGACTATGGCTACACCTTC. It specifies CASSLADYGYTF.

V and J are TRBV14 and TRBJ1-2; D gene ambiguous. Deletions cut 1 base from V and 4 bases from J, with 13 bases between. This CDR3 region has 15 residues. Germline V gene sequence: CDR1 SGHDN, CDR2 FVKESK. The CDR3 here is CASSQGRRYIYGYTF. The CDR3 DNA sequence: TGTGCCAGCAGCCAAGGACGCCGGTACATCTATGGCTACACCTTC.

This clonotype occurred a few times. The chain uses TRBV20-1 and TRBJ1-2; the match to TRBD1 covers 8 bases. Losses at the gene ends were 3 bases for V and 6 bases for J; bases not matched to a gene: 3. The CDR3 is 12 residues long. Germline V lookup: CDR1 DFQATT, CDR2 SNEGSKA (reference sequence). This CDR3 is CSASRGRNGYTF. The CDR3 nucleotides read TGCAGTGCTAGCAGGGGGCGCAATGGCTACACCTTC.

In this sample, this clonotype turned up a few times. A single base separates this from a much larger clone, so it may be a read error. The rearrangement uses TRBV7-9 and TRBJ2-7, with TRBD1 matching 9 bases. This CDR3 has 14 amino acids. Germline lookup yields CDR1 SEHNR and CDR2 FQNEAQ (reference sequence). DNA for the CDR3: TGTGCCAGCAGCTCCGCCCGGACAGGGGACGAGAAGTACTTC. Encoded protein: CASSSARTGDEKYF.

In this sample, this clonotype turned up many times. Here the CDR3 reads CSVAGYNEQFF. The CDR3 DNA sequence: TGCAGCGTTGCAGGGTACAATGAGCAGTTCTTC. The rearrangement uses TRBV29-1 and TRBJ2-1; TRBD1 is a possible D gene (5 bases). V was pared by 4 bases and J by 4 bases, with 5 bases between. This CDR3 region has 11 residues. Germline values: CDR1 SQVTM, CDR2 ANQGSEA.

This clonotype was picked up many times. The chain carries TRBV24-1 and TRBJ2-5, with 8 bases lining up with TRBD1. V shed 3 bases, J shed 5 bases, and the junction held 13 bases outside the gene matches. This CDR3 has 17 residues. Germline lookup yields CDR1 KGHDR and CDR2 SFDVKD. The CDR3 bases are TGTGCCACCAGTGATCCCCCGGGCAGGGGGCTTGGGGAGACCCAGTACTTC. It specifies CATSDPPGRGLGETQYF.

The J gene is TRBJ2-7, the V gene TRBV14; TRBD1 aligns across 7 bases. CDR1 and CDR2 from the germline V gene are SGHDN and FVKESK. Trimming cost V 4 bases and J 1 base; bases outside gene matches: 10. This CDR3 spans 16 amino acids. CDR3 DNA: TGTGCCAGCAGCCGAACCCGGGACAGTCTTTCCTACGAGCAGTACTTC. Translated, it gives CASSRTRDSLSYEQYF.

This clonotype was seen a few times. V gene TRBV7-2 combines with J gene TRBJ1-3; the D is unclear. Per germline, CDR1 SGHTA and CDR2 FQGNSA. The CDR3 extends over 16 amino acids. Trimming took 5 bases from V and 0 from J, leaving 14 bases between them. CDR3 residues: CASSPLMSFSGNTIYF. The CDR3 DNA is TGTGCCAGCAGCCCCCTGATGTCATTCTCTGGAAACACCATATATTTT.

This clonotype has a count of ten or more. The chain is built from TRBV5-6 and TRBJ2-1; 8 bases line up with TRBD2. V trimming: 5 bases; J trimming: 5 bases; junction bases outside the gene matches: 12. The CDR3 has 16 residues. From germline, CDR1 is SGHDT and CDR2 YYEEEE. CDR3 sequence (DNA): TGTGCCAGCAGTCCAATAGCGGGATCTCTTAACAATGAGCAGTTCTTC. This sequence encodes CASSPIAGSLNNEQFF.

This clonotype has a handful of counts. This sequence joins TRBV5-6 and TRBJ2-6; tentative D call: TRBD1 (6 bases). Germline assignment: CDR1 SGHDT and CDR2 YYEEEE. The CDR3 sequence is 23 residues long. Trimming removed 4 bases from V and 4 bases from J, with 36 bases in between. The CDR3 region is CASSHALLWPEGDITLGANVLTF. CDR3 bases: TGTGCCAGCAGCCACGCCCTATTATGGCCCGAAGGGGACATAACTCTGGGGGCCAACGTCCTGACTTTC. The full variable domain, with the rest looked up from reference TRBV5-6 and TRBJ2-6, is DAGVTQSPTHLIKTRGQQVTLRCSPKSGHDTVSWYQQALGQGPQFIFQYYEEEERQRGNFPDRFSGHQFPNYSSELNVNALLLGDSALYLCASSHALLWPEGDITLGANVLTFGAGSRLTVL.

This clonotype was counted many times. The chain links TRBV7-9 to TRBJ2-3; 8 nucleotides align to TRBD1. CDR3 size: 15 residues. V lost 5 bases, J lost 1 base, and 5 bases stayed unmatched. Looked up from germline, CDR1 is SEHNR and CDR2 is FQNEAQ (reference sequence). In DNA, the CDR3 is TGTGCCAGCAGCCCCGGGACAGGTGGCACAGATACGCAGTATTTT. This translates into CASSPGTGGTDTQYF.

This clonotype came up many times. The V call is TRBV6-6, the J call TRBJ1-2, with D hard to call. V lost 5 bases to trimming and J lost 4 bases, with 11 bases between them. Looked up from germline, CDR1 is MNHNY and CDR2 is SVGAGI (reference sequence). There are 13 residues in the CDR3. CDR3: CASSQESVYGYTF. In nucleotides, the CDR3 is TGTGCCAGCAGTCAAGAGTCCGTCTATGGCTACACCTTC.

The chain joins TRBV2 to TRBJ1-1; D remains ambiguous. V was cut by 0 bases and J by 8 bases, with 16 bases left in between. The CDR3 has 15 residues. The germline gives CDR1 SNHLY, CDR2 FYNNEI. CDR3 residues: CASSEAQIGPIEAFF. CDR3 DNA sequence: TGTGCCAGCAGTGAAGCCCAAATCGGACCCATCGAAGCTTTCTTT.

This clonotype was seen at least ten times. The CDR3 region has the DNA TGTGCCAGCCGACTCCTCGGGACCGGATCCTTGAACACTGAAGCTTTCTTT. Its translation is CASRLLGTGSLNTEAFF. This chain uses TRBV6-5 with TRBJ1-1, with D perhaps matching TRBD1 (5 bases). The germline V gene has CDR1 MNHEY and CDR2 SVGAGI. The CDR3 spans 17 residues. V dropped 8 bases and J dropped 0 bases, with 22 bases sitting between them.

In this sample, this clonotype turned up many times. V and J are TRBV10-3 and TRBJ2-5, with TRBD1 matching 10 bases. This CDR3 is 15 amino acids long. Germline V lookup: CDR1 ENHRY, CDR2 SYGVKD. Germline trimming cut 6 bases from V and 1 base from J; bases unmatched to any gene: 5. DNA for the CDR3: TGTGCCATCAGCCGACAGGGGGCGGGCCAAGAGACCCAGTACTTC. It yields the protein CAISRQGAGQETQYF.

The sample holds a few counts of this clonotype. At one end the junction does not follow the germline gene, possibly because of a read error. J is TRBJ1-5 and V is TRBV7-8; possible D gene TRBD1, 6 bases. The CDR3 is 17 residues long. Germline loops: CDR1 SGHVS, CDR2 FQNEAQ. The CDR3 loop is CASSLAQGGGSNQPQNF. The CDR3 region has the DNA TGTGCCAGCAGCTTAGCTCAAGGGGGTGGCAGCAATCAGCCCCAGAATTTT.